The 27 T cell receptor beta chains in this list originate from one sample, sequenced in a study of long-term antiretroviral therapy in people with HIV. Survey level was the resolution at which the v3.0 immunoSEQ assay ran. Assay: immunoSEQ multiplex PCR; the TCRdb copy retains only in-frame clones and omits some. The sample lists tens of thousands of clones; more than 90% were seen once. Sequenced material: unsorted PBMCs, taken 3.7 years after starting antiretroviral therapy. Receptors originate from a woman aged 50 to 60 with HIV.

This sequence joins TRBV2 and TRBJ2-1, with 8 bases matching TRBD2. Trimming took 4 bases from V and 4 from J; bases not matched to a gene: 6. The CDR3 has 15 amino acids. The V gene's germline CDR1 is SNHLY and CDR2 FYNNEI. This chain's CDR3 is CASSGSGGQYNEQFF. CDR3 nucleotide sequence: TGTGCCAGCAGTGGGAGCGGGGGCCAATACAATGAGCAGTTCTTC.

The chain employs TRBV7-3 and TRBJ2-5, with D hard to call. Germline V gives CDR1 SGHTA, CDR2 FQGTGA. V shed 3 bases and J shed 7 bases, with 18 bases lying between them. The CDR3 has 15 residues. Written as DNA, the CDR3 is TGTGCCAGCAGCTTGGACGGCGCGAATTGGGGGACCCAGTACTTC. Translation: CASSLDGANWGTQYF.

CDR3 nucleotide sequence: TGTGCCAGCAGCAGGGACAGGGATTACAATGAGCAGTTCTTC. Its translation is CASSRDRDYNEQFF. The V gene is TRBV11-2, the J gene TRBJ2-1, with TRBD1 matching 9 bases. Germline lookup yields CDR1 SGHAT and CDR2 FQNNGV. The CDR3 has 14 residues. Germline trimming cut 5 bases from V and 4 bases from J; bases unmatched to any gene: 3.

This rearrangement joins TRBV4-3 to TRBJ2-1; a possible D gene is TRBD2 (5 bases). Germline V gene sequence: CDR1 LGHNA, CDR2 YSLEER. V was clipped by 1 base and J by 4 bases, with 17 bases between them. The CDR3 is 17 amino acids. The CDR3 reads CASSQVFVSGVYNEQFF. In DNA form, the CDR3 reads TGCGCCAGCAGCCAAGTGTTTGTGAGCGGAGTTTACAATGAGCAGTTCTTC.

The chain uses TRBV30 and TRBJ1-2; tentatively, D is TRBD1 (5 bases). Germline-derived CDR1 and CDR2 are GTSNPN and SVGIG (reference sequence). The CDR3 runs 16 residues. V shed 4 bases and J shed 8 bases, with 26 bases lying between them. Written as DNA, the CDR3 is TGTGCCTGGACTCCACCGGGACTCCTTGGAGGGCGAGGCTACACCTTC. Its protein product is CAWTPPGLLGGRGYTF. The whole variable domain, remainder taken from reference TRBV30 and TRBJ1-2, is SQTIHQWPATLVQPVGSPLSLECTVEGTSNPNLYWYRQAAGRGLQLLFYSVGIGQISSEVPQNLSASRPQDRQFILSSKKLLLSDSGFYLCAWTPPGLLGGRGYTFGSGTRLTVV.

CDR3 DNA sequence: TGCAGCGTTGAAGTGAGTCGCGGGGGGGCAGGAGATACGCAGTATTTT. Amino acids: CSVEVSRGGAGDTQYF. The chain couples TRBV29-1 to TRBJ2-3, with 9 bases fitting TRBD2. CDR1 and CDR2 (germline): SQVTM, ANQGSEA. The V and J ends lost 1 base and 5 bases, in that order; junction bases with no gene match: 10. This CDR3 is built from 16 residues.

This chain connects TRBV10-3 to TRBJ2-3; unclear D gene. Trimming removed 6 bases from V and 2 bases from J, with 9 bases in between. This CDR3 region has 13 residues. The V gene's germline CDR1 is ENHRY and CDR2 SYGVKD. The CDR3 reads CAISRTPTDTQYF. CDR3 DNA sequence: TGTGCCATCAGCCGGACCCCCACAGATACGCAGTATTTT.

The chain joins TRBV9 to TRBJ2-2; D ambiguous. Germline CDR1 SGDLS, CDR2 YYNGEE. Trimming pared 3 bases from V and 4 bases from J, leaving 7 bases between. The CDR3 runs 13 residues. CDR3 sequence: CASSAASTGELFF. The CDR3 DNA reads TGTGCCAGCAGCGCCGCAAGCACCGGGGAGCTGTTTTTT.

CDR3: CASSVGSSGGTYEQYF. As DNA, the CDR3 is TGTGCCAGCAGCGTAGGGAGTAGCGGGGGCACCTACGAGCAGTACTTC. The genes are TRBV9 and TRBJ2-7, with 9 bases matching TRBD2. In germline, CDR1 is SGDLS, CDR2 YYNGEE. CDR3 length: 16 residues. Losses at the gene ends were 0 bases for V and 2 bases for J; bases not matched to a gene: 6.

This CDR3 reads CASSLGLAGGLFSYNEQFF. The CDR3 DNA sequence: TGCGCCAGCAGCTTGGGACTAGCGGGGGGGCTTTTCTCCTACAATGAGCAGTTCTTC. J is TRBJ2-1 and V is TRBV5-1, with 14 bases that match TRBD2. The junction had 5 bases not matched to a gene; V was cut back by 0 bases and J by 0 bases. The CDR3 spans 19 residues. CDR1 and CDR2 (germline): SGHRS, YFSETQ. Complete variable domain (other parts from reference TRBV5-1 and TRBJ2-1): KAGVTQTPRYLIKTRGQQVTLSCSPISGHRSVSWYQQTPGQGLQFLFEYFSETQRNKGNFPGRFSGRQFSNSRSEMNVSTLELGDSALYLCASSLGLAGGLFSYNEQFFGPGTRLTVL.

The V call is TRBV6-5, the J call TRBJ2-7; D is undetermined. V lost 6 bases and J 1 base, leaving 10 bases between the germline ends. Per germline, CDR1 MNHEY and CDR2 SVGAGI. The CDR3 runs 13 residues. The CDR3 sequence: CASRSQVSYEQYF. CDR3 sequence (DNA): TGTGCCAGCAGATCCCAAGTGTCCTACGAGCAGTACTTC.

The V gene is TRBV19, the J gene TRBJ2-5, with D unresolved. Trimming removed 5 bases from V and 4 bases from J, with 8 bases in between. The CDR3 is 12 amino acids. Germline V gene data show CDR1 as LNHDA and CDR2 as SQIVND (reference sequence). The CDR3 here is CASSAEGETQYF. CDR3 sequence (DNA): TGTGCCAGTAGTGCCGAAGGAGAGACCCAGTACTTC.

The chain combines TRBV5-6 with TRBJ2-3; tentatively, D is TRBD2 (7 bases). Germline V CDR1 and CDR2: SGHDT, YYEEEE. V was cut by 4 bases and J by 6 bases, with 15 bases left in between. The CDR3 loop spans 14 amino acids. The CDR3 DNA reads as TGTGCCAGCAGCCCGGCGGGGGCCGGGGATACGCAGTATTTT. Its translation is CASSPAGAGDTQYF.

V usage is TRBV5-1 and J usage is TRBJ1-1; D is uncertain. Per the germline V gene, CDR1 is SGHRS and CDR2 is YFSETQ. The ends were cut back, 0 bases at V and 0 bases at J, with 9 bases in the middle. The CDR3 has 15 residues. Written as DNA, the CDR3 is TGCGCCAGCAGCTTGGACTCCAGTATGAACACTGAAGCTTTCTTT. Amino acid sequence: CASSLDSSMNTEAFF.

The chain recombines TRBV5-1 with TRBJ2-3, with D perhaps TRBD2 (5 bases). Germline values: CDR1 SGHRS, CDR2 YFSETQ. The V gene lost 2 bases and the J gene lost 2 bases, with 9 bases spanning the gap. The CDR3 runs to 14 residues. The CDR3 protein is CASSFPLDTDTQYF. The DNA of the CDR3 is TGCGCCAGCAGCTTTCCACTAGACACAGATACGCAGTATTTT.

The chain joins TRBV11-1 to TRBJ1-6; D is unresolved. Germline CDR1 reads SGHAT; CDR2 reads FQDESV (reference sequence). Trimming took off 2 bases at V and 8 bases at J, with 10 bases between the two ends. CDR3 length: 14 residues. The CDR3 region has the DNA TGTGCCAGCAGCTTAAGCGCGGGAGATTCACCCCTCCACTTT. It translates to CASSLSAGDSPLHF.

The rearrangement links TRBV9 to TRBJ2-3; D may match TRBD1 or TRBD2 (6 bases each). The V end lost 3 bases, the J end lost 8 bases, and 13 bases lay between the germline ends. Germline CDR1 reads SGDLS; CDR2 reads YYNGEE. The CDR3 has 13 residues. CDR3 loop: CASSGGGTLTQYF. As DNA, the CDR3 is TGTGCCAGCAGCGGAGGGGGGACCCTTACGCAGTATTTT.

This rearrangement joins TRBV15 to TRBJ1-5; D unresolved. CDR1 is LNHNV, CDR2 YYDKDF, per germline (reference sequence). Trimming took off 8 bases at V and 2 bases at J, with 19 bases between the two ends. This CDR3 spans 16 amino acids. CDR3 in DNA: TGTGCCACCGCTCGGGGAGGCCTGAAAGGCAATCAGCCCCAGCATTTT. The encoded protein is CATARGGLKGNQPQHF.

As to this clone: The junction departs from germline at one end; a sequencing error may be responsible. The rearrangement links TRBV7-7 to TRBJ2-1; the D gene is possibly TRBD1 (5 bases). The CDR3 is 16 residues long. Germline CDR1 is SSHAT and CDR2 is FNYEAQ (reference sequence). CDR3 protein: CASSLQADGSYNEQFF. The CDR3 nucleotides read TGTGCTAGCAGCTTACAGGCGGACGGCTCCTACAATGAGCAGTTCTTC.

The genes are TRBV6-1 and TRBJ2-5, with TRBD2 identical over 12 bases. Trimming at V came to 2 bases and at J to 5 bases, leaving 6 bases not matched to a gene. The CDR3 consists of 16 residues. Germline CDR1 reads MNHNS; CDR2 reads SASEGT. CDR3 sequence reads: CASSESLAGGQETQYF. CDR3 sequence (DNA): TGTGCCAGCAGTGAATCCCTAGCGGGGGGGCAGGAGACCCAGTACTTC.

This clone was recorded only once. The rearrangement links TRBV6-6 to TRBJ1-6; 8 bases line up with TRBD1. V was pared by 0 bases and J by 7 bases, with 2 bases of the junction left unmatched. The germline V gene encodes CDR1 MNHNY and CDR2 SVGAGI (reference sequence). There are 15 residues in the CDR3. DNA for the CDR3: TGTGCCAGCAGTTACTCGGGACAGGAGAATTCACCCCTCCACTTT. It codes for CASSYSGQENSPLHF.

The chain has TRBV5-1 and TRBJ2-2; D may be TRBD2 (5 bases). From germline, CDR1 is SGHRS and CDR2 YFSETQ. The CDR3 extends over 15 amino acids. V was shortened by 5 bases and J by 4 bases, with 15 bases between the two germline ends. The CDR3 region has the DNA TGCGCCAGCAGAACGGGGTTAACCGGCACCGGGGAGCTGTTTTTT. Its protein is CASRTGLTGTGELFF.

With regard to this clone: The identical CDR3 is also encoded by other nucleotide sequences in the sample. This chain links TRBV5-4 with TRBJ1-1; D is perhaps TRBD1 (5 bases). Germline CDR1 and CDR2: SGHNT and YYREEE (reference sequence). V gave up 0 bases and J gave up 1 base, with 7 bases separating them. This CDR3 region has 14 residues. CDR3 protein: CASSLGGQNTEAFF. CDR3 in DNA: TGTGCCAGCAGCTTGGGCGGACAGAACACTGAAGCTTTCTTT.

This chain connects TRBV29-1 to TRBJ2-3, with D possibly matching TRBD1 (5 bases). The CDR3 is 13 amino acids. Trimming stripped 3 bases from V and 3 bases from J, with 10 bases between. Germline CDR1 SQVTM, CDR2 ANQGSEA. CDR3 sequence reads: CSVEAQGTDTQYF. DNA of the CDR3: TGCAGCGTTGAGGCTCAGGGAACAGATACGCAGTATTTT.

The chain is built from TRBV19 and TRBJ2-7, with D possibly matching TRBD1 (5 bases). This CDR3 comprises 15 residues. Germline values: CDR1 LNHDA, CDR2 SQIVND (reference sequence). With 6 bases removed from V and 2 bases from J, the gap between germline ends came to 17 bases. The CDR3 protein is CASRGLKVTAYEQYF. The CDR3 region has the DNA TGTGCCAGTAGGGGATTAAAAGTGACAGCCTACGAGCAGTACTTC.

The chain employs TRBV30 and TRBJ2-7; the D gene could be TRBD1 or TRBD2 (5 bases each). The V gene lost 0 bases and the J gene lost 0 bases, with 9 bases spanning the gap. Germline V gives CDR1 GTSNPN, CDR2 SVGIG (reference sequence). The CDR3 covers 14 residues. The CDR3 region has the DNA TGTGCCTGGAGTGTACCGGGACCCTCCTACGAGCAGTACTTC. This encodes CAWSVPGPSYEQYF.

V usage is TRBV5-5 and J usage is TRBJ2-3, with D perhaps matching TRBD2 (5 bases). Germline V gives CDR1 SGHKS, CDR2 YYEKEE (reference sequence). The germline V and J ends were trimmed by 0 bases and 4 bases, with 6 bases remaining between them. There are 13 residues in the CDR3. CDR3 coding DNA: TGTGCCAGCAGCTTGGAGGGAGCAGATACGCAGTATTTT. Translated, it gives CASSLEGADTQYF. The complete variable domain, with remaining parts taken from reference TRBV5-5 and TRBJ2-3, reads DAGVTQSPTHLIKTRGQQVTLRCSPISGHKSVSWYQQVLGQGPQFIFQYYEKEERGRGNFPDRFSARQFPNYSSELNVNALLLGDSALYLCASSLEGADTQYFGPGTRLTVL.